The 20 T cell receptor beta chains below were found in one sample sequenced in a study of T cells in Graves' hyperthyroidism and ophthalmopathy. TCR beta CDR3 sequences were amplified from RNA transcripts. First-round RT-PCR with HTBI primers amplified the TCR CDR3 region. TCRdb reprocessed the multiplex PCR reads with MiXCR, giving one entry per CDR3 protein. The data contain about 690,000 distinct CDR3 sequences, 17% of them seen just once; the ten biggest clones take up roughly a sixth. Sequenced: blood. The source of these receptors is a man in his fifties with Graves' hyperthyroidism.

This clonotype was seen repeatedly, ten times or more. The CDR3 is CASRVDRGNTEAFF. The CDR3 coding sequence is TGTGCCAGCAGAGTCGACAGGGGGAACACTGAAGCTTTCTTT. The V call is TRBV6-1, the J call TRBJ1-1, with 8 bases lining up with TRBD1. Trimming at V came to 6 bases and at J to 1 base, leaving 4 bases not matched to a gene. Germline assignment: CDR1 MNHNS and CDR2 SASEGT. The CDR3 sequence is 14 residues long.

This clonotype was seen at least ten times. This chain links TRBV6-6 with TRBJ2-7; 7 bases align to TRBD2. This CDR3 spans 16 amino acids. Germline V lookup: CDR1 MNHNY, CDR2 SVGAGI (reference sequence). With V trimmed by 2 bases and J by 0 bases, 7 bases remained unmatched. The CDR3 sequence: CASSYPGAGYSYEQYF. The CDR3 DNA reads TGTGCCAGCAGTTACCCGGGAGCGGGGTACTCCTACGAGCAGTACTTC.

This clonotype occurred many times. CDR3: CASSSYSYGYTF. The CDR3 region has the DNA TGTGCCAGCAGTTCCTACAGCTATGGCTACACCTTC. The chain joins TRBV6-1 to TRBJ1-2; D not certain. Trimming removed 5 bases from V and 4 bases from J, with 8 bases in between. CDR1 is MNHNS, CDR2 SASEGT, per germline. This CDR3 has 12 amino acids.

The sample holds many counts of this clonotype. The chain employs TRBV5-1 and TRBJ1-1; a weak D match, TRBD1 (6 bases). The CDR3 contains 14 residues. Germline lookup yields CDR1 SGHRS and CDR2 YFSETQ. V was clipped by 6 bases and J by 4 bases, with 16 bases between them. The chain's CDR3 is CASTSGGTFTEAFF. Written as DNA, the CDR3 is TGCGCCAGCACCTCTGGTGGGACATTCACTGAAGCTTTCTTT. Looking up the rest from reference TRBV5-1 and TRBJ1-1 gives the full variable domain: KAGVTQTPRYLIKTRGQQVTLSCSPISGHRSVSWYQQTPGQGLQFLFEYFSETQRNKGNFPGRFSGRQFSNSRSEMNVSTLELGDSALYLCASTSGGTFTEAFFGQGTRLTVV.

This chain connects TRBV7-9 to TRBJ2-7; 9 nucleotides line up with TRBD1. CDR1 and CDR2 from the germline V gene are SEHNR and FQNEAQ (reference sequence). V lost 4 bases and J lost 7; bases outside the gene matches: 8. The CDR3 has 14 residues. This chain's CDR3 is CASSWDRAYGEQYF. Here the CDR3 DNA reads TGTGCCAGCAGCTGGGACAGGGCTTACGGAGAGCAGTACTTC.

This clonotype was seen at least ten times. This chain connects TRBV19 to TRBJ2-6, with a weak D call TRBD1 (6 bases). Trimming shortened V by 7 bases and J by 1 base, and 8 bases separated the two germline ends. The CDR3 loop spans 14 amino acids. Per the germline V gene, CDR1 is LNHDA and CDR2 is SQIVND (reference sequence). The CDR3 here is CASNDRSGANVLTF. CDR3 DNA: TGTGCCAGTAATGACAGGTCTGGGGCCAACGTCCTGACTTTC.

This clonotype was seen more than once but under ten times. V gene TRBV20-1 combines with J gene TRBJ2-1; 7 nucleotides match TRBD2. This CDR3 is 15 amino acids long. V trimming: 6 bases; J trimming: 0 bases; junction bases outside the gene matches: 8. Per the germline V gene, CDR1 is DFQATT and CDR2 is SNEGSKA (reference sequence). The CDR3 region has the DNA TGCAGTGCAAGACCCGGGGGGAGCTCCTACAATGAGCAGTTCTTC. It specifies CSARPGGSSYNEQFF.

The genes are TRBV2 and TRBJ2-5; 10 bases map to TRBD1. From germline, CDR1 is SNHLY and CDR2 FYNNEI. CDR3 size: 15 residues. V trimming: 6 bases; J trimming: 0 bases; junction bases outside the gene matches: 4. CDR3 sequence reads: CASRGTGDYQETQYF. For the CDR3, the DNA is TGTGCCAGCAGAGGGACAGGGGACTACCAAGAGACCCAGTACTTC.

This clonotype was observed many times. The chain joins TRBV28 to TRBJ2-3, with D possibly being TRBD2 (6 bases). The length of the CDR3 is 13 residues. Germline-derived CDR1 and CDR2 are MDHEN and SYDVKM. Trimming removed 4 bases at V and 6 bases at J, with 11 bases between. The CDR3 is CASSSGSPDTQYF. Written as DNA, the CDR3 is TGTGCCAGCAGTTCCGGGAGCCCGGATACGCAGTATTTT.

This clonotype was observed a handful of times. This chain uses TRBV14 with TRBJ2-1; 9 bases are a match to TRBD1. J lost 9 bases, V lost 0 bases, and 6 bases had no gene match. The CDR3 contains 15 residues. Germline lookup yields CDR1 SGHDN and CDR2 FVKESK. The chain's CDR3 is CASSQEGQGWFEQFF. The DNA for the CDR3 is TGTGCCAGCAGCCAAGAAGGACAGGGGTGGTTTGAGCAGTTCTTC.

This clonotype has ten or more counts. The CDR3 DNA sequence: TGTGCCAGCAGCTCCAGGGGATGGGGGCGGGAGAAGTACGAGCAGTACTTC. Protein product: CASSSRGWGREKYEQYF. The chain recombines TRBV12-3 or TRBV12-4 with TRBJ2-7; TRBD2 might be the D (7 bases). With 6 bases removed from V and 4 bases from J, the gap between germline ends came to 25 bases. The CDR3 totals 17 residues.

This clonotype was found many times. The V and J genes are TRBV7-2 and TRBJ2-3; 8 nucleotides line up with TRBD2. This CDR3 is built from 15 residues. CDR1 is SGHTA, CDR2 FQGNSA, per germline. V shed 4 bases and J 2 bases; nucleotides not matched to a gene: 5. The CDR3 nucleotides read TGTGCCAGCAGCTGGCGGACTAGCAACACAGATACGCAGTATTTT. Translated, it gives CASSWRTSNTDTQYF. Based on the CDR3 plus reference TRBV7-2 and TRBJ2-3, the full variable domain is GAGVSQSPSNKVTEKGKDVELRCDPISGHTALYWYRQSLGQGLEFLIYFQGNSAPDKSGLPSDRFSAERTGGSVSTLTIQRTQQEDSAVYLCASSWRTSNTDTQYFGPGTRLTVL.

Many counts were recorded for this clonotype. The chain employs TRBV12-3 or TRBV12-4 and TRBJ2-2, with 10 bases that match TRBD2. V shed 6 bases and J 6 bases; nucleotides not matched to a gene: 4. The CDR3 loop spans 14 amino acids. The CDR3 region has the DNA TGTGCCAGCAGCAGCGGGAGGGCCGCCGGGGAGCTGTTTTTT. Encoded protein: CASSSGRAAGELFF.

For the CDR3, the DNA is TGTGCCAGCAGTTACTCCCCGGGGAGGACGGCCTACGAGCAGTACTTC. The encoded protein is CASSYSPGRTAYEQYF. The rearrangement joins TRBV6-5 to TRBJ2-7, with TRBD2 as a possible D gene (6 bases). The CDR3 has 16 residues. Between the trimmed V and J ends, which lost 0 bases and 2 bases, there was a span of 14 bases. The germline V gene encodes CDR1 MNHEY and CDR2 SVGAGI.

The chain combines TRBV29-1 with TRBJ1-1, with D possibly TRBD1 on 6 matching bases. This CDR3 is built from 16 residues. The V end was cut by 0 bases, the J end by 4 bases, with 18 bases between. Germline values: CDR1 SQVTM, CDR2 ANQGSEA. As DNA, the CDR3 is TGCAGCGTTGAAGATCCCCTATCAACAGGGTCCACTGAAGCTTTCTTT. It yields the protein CSVEDPLSTGSTEAFF.

The V call is TRBV5-1, the J call TRBJ2-3; 10 bases fit TRBD2. The J segment lost 2 bases and the V segment lost 2 bases, leaving 5 bases of the junction unmatched. This CDR3 has 16 residues. Looked up from germline, CDR1 is SGHRS and CDR2 is YFSETQ. CDR3 DNA sequence: TGCGCCAGCAGCTTAACTAGCGGGGCCGTCACAGATACGCAGTATTTT. This encodes CASSLTSGAVTDTQYF.

This clonotype was observed at least ten times. The chain employs TRBV27 and TRBJ2-1, with unresolved D. The CDR3 covers 14 residues. V lost 5 bases and J 1 base, leaving 9 bases between the germline ends. Germline V gives CDR1 MNHEY, CDR2 SMNVEV (reference sequence). The CDR3, as DNA: TGTGCCAGCAGTCCCTTGGAGTCCTACAATGAGCAGTTCTTC. Encoded protein: CASSPLESYNEQFF.

This clonotype was counted at least ten times. The chain carries TRBV12-3 or TRBV12-4 and TRBJ2-1; 7 positions agree with TRBD1. The V segment lost 3 bases and the J segment 4 bases; nucleotides outside the gene matches: 24. The CDR3 runs to 21 residues. The DNA of the CDR3 is TGTGCCAGCAGTTTCCGACAGGGCCTAACGCCGCCCACTTACAAATACAATGAGCAGTTCTTC. Its protein product is CASSFRQGLTPPTYKYNEQFF.

The sample holds many counts of this clonotype. The V call is TRBV27, the J call TRBJ2-3, with TRBD2 identical over 12 bases. After removal of 3 bases from V and 3 bases from J, the junction contained 4 bases not matched to a gene. The CDR3 is 16 amino acids. CDR1 is MNHEY and CDR2 is SMNVEV in the germline V gene (reference sequence). The CDR3: CASSFRTSGITDTQYF. The CDR3 DNA reads as TGTGCCAGCAGTTTCCGGACTAGCGGGATTACAGATACGCAGTATTTT.

This clonotype came up many times. This rearrangement joins TRBV12-3 or TRBV12-4 to TRBJ1-2; D is uncertain. There are 13 residues in the CDR3. Trimming removed 4 bases from V and 6 bases from J, with 12 bases in between. The CDR3 reads CASSYQVWDGYTF. CDR3 sequence (DNA): TGTGCCAGCAGTTACCAGGTTTGGGATGGCTACACCTTC.